This T cell receptor (beta chain) was identified in a study of long-term antiretroviral therapy in people with HIV (dated by TCRdb to between 2022 and 2023). A note on the overall study: Collection of the earliest samples took place about a decade ahead of the 2015 WHO recommendation for immediate ART, at a time when ART was typically delayed until CD4 counts fell. Whether ART initiation and durable HIV suppression were associated with changes in peripheral blood TRB repertoire composition and diversity was tested in a retrospective serial study. A total of fewer than 200 cryopreserved PBMC samples were contributed to the cohort by 30 adults with confirmed HIV infection, with samples collected serially over a mean of roughly six years (range 1-12). Among the roughly 30 participants with HIV, eleven to twelve were female. No cross-contamination during QIAcube processing was shown when test extractions of a monoclonal T-cell line were performed alongside fewer than 35 polyclonal samples. Points the paper makes about the study in general: Because pre-ART samples had limited cell numbers, unsorted PBMC were profiled rather than sorted CD4+ and CD8+ T cells. The repertoire was dominated across all time points by expanded TRB clones identified before ART initiation, although this dominance was seen to fluctuate and to decrease in many PLHIV after ART. Inferences about post-ART repertoire changes are limited because no data were available on ART adherence, viral resistance or therapy changes. Since PBMC availability was limited, sequencing covered only the TCR beta chain, with no alpha chain pairing. HIV repertoires had narrower CDR3 length ranges than controls, and the network structure suggested an antigen-experienced repertoire that shifted only slightly toward naive after ART. ART initiation was associated with a significant increase in TRB diversity, but diversity stayed significantly below transplant donor controls even after long-term ART. The samples span the years 2004 to 2017, and the ART regimens used may be less effective than current regimens.

V loses 4 bases of germline sequence and J loses 0 bases, and the interval between the two ends is 6 bases. The CDR3 runs 13 amino acids, cysteine and phenylalanine included. Just the 39-base CDR3 DNA is kept, in frame starting at base 1. CDR1 MNHEY and CDR2 SMNVEV were looked up in the germline V gene (reference sequence). About this clone itself: What this receptor recognizes is not known. Base qualities are not provided; no much larger clone lies one nucleotide away.

Participants were included only if at least one PBMC sample before ART initiation and at least two post-ART samples were available. Treatment was received in the United States of America by all participants with HIV. Before DNA extraction, cryopreserved samples of about 0.95-11 million PBMC were thawed and washed. At the time of the earliest PBMC sample, participants with HIV were aged between about 23 and 54 years. PBMC samples from each participant spanned 1-4 timepoints before ART initiation and 2-8 timepoints after ART initiation, with a median of 7 samples. For every participant, serial HIV viral load, CD4+ T-cell count, ART history and demographic data were obtained. A Qiagen kit on a QIAcube was used to extract genomic DNA from unsorted PBMC, with samples processed in batches of 12. The immunoSEQ hsTCRB v3.0 assay was used at survey level resolution to sequence the TRB variable region. The target sequencing depth for TRB was about 40,000-55,000 T-cell genomes per sample. An Illumina MiSeq with a v3 150-cycle kit was used to sequence the pooled TRB libraries. The paper's processing steps were these. Analysis of repertoires was carried out in R inside a reproducible Nextflow workflow spanning QC, data transformation and analysis. LymphoSeq2, an R package for exploring AIRR-Seq data, was used to implement custom analyses. A few samples that produced fewer than 5000 total TRB sequences were removed, so some 180 HIV repertoires were analyzed. Among the approximately 200 retained HIV repertoires, some 60 were collected before ART initiation and 120 to 140 after ART initiation. Repertoires were downsampled to 5000 TRB nucleotide sequences, and summary statistics were averaged over 100 downsampling iterations. TRB sequences were retained for analysis only if CDR3 regions of at least seven amino acids were present. Diversity was assessed using a clonality score derived from Shannon entropy and using the Gini coefficient. In repertoire networks, the top 5000 CDR3 amino acid sequences were linked whenever an edit distance of one separated two sequences. Antigen specificity groups and MHC restriction were predicted for TRB CDR3 amino acid sequences with GLIPH2. Known CMV, EBV, HIV or tissue antigen associations were flagged by matching CDR3 amino acid sequences against VDJdb and McPAS-TCR. Pre-ART, post-ART and control groups were compared with Wilcoxon signed-rank tests and Holm-Bonferroni correction. TCRdb's version of the immuneACCESS table is confined to in-frame rearrangements and falls short of the full clone set. An unresolved V gene accounts for under half of the shortfall where checked; the remainder is of unknown origin. V, J and clone size reflect that table, while D and trimming were determined from the DNA. This sample holds 25,000 to 30,000 clones; around 79% were observed only once. Roughly 10% of the sample rests with the top ten.

This clonotype was sampled from a man aged 25 to 40 with HIV. Source: unsorted PBMCs, taken 2.1 years after starting antiretroviral therapy. The sequence joins TRBV27 to TRBJ1-2; a confident D gene designation cannot be given. The DNA reads as follows: TGTGCCAGCAGTTCTGCACCTAACTATGGCTACACCTTC. Translated, this is CASSSAPNYGYTF.